One and the same sample provided the 10 T cell receptor beta chains below, sequenced in a study of T cells in Graves' hyperthyroidism and ophthalmopathy. Amplified regions were TCR beta CDR3 sequences from RNA transcripts. The HTBI primer set served for first-round RT-PCR of the TCR CDR3. From the multiplex PCR reads, TCRdb called clonotypes with MiXCR, one entry per CDR3 protein. This table has roughly 700,000 distinct CDR3 sequences, 30% to 40% appearing once. The material sequenced was blood. These receptors all come from a middle-aged woman with Graves' hyperthyroidism.

V usage is TRBV2 and J usage is TRBJ2-5, with no clear D. V was cut by 6 bases and J by 0 bases, with 20 bases left in between. Germline V gene lookup returns CDR1 SNHLY and CDR2 FYNNEI. The CDR3 has 17 residues. The CDR3 region has the DNA TGTGCCAGCAGCCGACGAGAGGCCGGAACCTACCAAGAGACCCAGTACTTC. It encodes CASSRREAGTYQETQYF.

In the case of this clonotype: A junction end diverges from the germline sequence, so it may reflect a read error. The J gene is TRBJ2-5, the V gene TRBV7-8, with D perhaps matching TRBD2 (5 bases). Germline V gene lookup returns CDR1 SGHVS and CDR2 FQNEAQ. The CDR3 consists of 13 residues. The CDR3 nucleotides read TGTGTCAGCAGCTTAGACGGACTTTCGACCCAGTACTTC. It codes for CVSSLDGLSTQYF.

The rearrangement uses TRBV7-2 and TRBJ2-3, with no clear D. V lost 5 bases and J lost 2, with 14 bases in between. Germline V gives CDR1 SGHTA, CDR2 FQGNSA. CDR3 length: 15 residues. CDR3 sequence reads: CASSKPQEATDTQYF. The CDR3 region has the DNA TGTGCCAGCAGCAAACCGCAAGAGGCCACAGATACGCAGTATTTT.

This clonotype was detected a few times. V usage is TRBV6-5 and J usage is TRBJ1-2, with a tentative D call TRBD1 (5 bases). CDR1 MNHEY and CDR2 SVGAGI come from the germline V gene. Trimming left V 4 bases short and J 6 bases short, with 9 bases between. This CDR3 contains 12 residues. The CDR3 nucleotides are TGTGCCAGCAGTTCCCCGACAGATGGCTACACCTTC. Translated, it gives CASSSPTDGYTF.

This clonotype came up once. The rearrangement uses TRBV25-1 and TRBJ1-1, with 7 bases that match TRBD1. V lost 8 bases and J lost 7; bases outside the gene matches: 13. The CDR3 consists of 14 residues. The germline gives CDR1 MGHDK, CDR2 SYGVNS. The CDR3, as DNA: TGTGCCAGCTCACCCGCACAGGGGTTCATTGAAGCTTTCTTT. Its translation is CASSPAQGFIEAFF.

In this sample, this clonotype turned up a few times. The chain is built from TRBV12-3 or TRBV12-4 and TRBJ1-3; D is unresolved. This CDR3 contains 14 residues. V was shortened by 5 bases and J by 0 bases, with 8 bases between the two germline ends. CDR3 residues: CASSLRFSGNTIYF. CDR3 nucleotides: TGTGCCAGCAGTCTCAGGTTCTCTGGAAACACCATATATTTT.

The chain is built from TRBV30 and TRBJ1-6; 9 nucleotides align to TRBD1. The V gene end was trimmed by 2 bases and the J gene end by 9 bases; junction bases not matched to a gene: 5. The CDR3 sequence is 14 residues long. Germline CDR1 reads GTSNPN; CDR2 reads SVGIG (reference sequence). The CDR3 is CAWSYRDRASPLHF. DNA for the CDR3: TGTGCCTGGAGTTACCGGGACAGGGCTTCACCCCTCCACTTT.

On this clonotype itself: A clone one base away is much larger, so this may be a read error. The chain is built from TRBV2 and TRBJ1-2, with D maybe TRBD1 (6 bases). The CDR3 length is 15 residues. Germline assignment: CDR1 SNHLY and CDR2 FYNNEI. V was clipped by 7 bases and J by 2 bases, with 17 bases between them. CDR3 protein: CASKSGSGVNYGYTF. The CDR3 coding sequence is TGTGCCAGCAAGAGTGGGTCAGGGGTGAACTATGGCTACACCTTC.

V is TRBV7-4 and J is TRBJ2-6; D not resolved. Per germline, CDR1 SGHVT and CDR2 SQSDAQ. This CDR3 has 18 residues. Trimming cost V 5 bases and J 1 base, with 18 bases left between them. The CDR3 region has the DNA TGTGCCAGCAGCCAAGATCCCTCCGATACTTCTGGGGCCAACGTCCTGACTTTC. This codes for CASSQDPSDTSGANVLTF.

This clonotype has ten or more counts. The rearrangement joins TRBV7-2 to TRBJ2-5, with D possibly matching TRBD1 (6 bases). CDR3 size: 15 residues. Germline-derived CDR1 and CDR2 are SGHTA and FQGNSA. Trimming pared 5 bases from V and 7 bases from J, leaving 20 bases between. CDR3 amino acids: CASSKPGHTRGTQYF. CDR3 coding DNA: TGTGCCAGCAGCAAACCGGGACACACACGTGGGACCCAGTACTTC.